The clone carrying this T cell receptor (beta chain) was observed a few times. Antigen unknown. The source of the sample is a study of blood T cells in healthy people across ages. Study-level background: About one barcoded TCR beta cDNA was captured per two T cells. Points from the study as a whole: Age showed a roughly linear inverse relationship with TCR beta diversity per million T cells. Any changes in expanded clonotypes were possibly confounded, as donor CMV status remained unknown. Researchers deemed the diversity estimates from one million T cells underestimates.

Primers used in a second PCR of roughly 6 to 11 cycles were a sample-barcoded 5' primer and a J-beta primer mix. TCRdb independently ran MiXCR on the 5' RACE reads; one entry per CDR3 protein. The repertoire holds about 800,000 distinct CDR3 sequences, with 58% as singletons. The CDR3 length is 16 residues. Germline CDR1 reads SQVTM; CDR2 reads ANQGSEA. The ends were cut back, 7 bases at V and 0 bases at J, with 21 bases in the middle. Sequencing was carried out using blood. The chain is built from TRBV29-1 and TRBJ2-5, with D possibly TRBD1 on 6 matching bases. This TCR was recovered from a man aged 25-45 years in good health. The CDR3 bases are TGCAGCGGCCAAGAGAGGGGGAGAGTGTACCAAGAGACCCAGTACTTC. Amino acid sequence: CSGQERGRVYQETQYF.